The 3 T cell receptor beta chains presented below share a single source sample, sequenced in a study of cytomegalovirus exposure and HLA in healthy donors. PCR primers comprised 60 Vbeta and 13 Jbeta primers. This table comes from immunoSEQ multiplex PCR, and its TCRdb copy is limited to in-frame clones, with some not included. This table has approximately 190,000 clones, roughly 12% appearing once. Input material: PBMCs. Source of these receptors: a man aged 50 to 59 in good health and CMV-seropositive.

This chain connects TRBV4-3 to TRBJ2-7; TRBD1 might be the D (5 bases). V was trimmed by 0 bases and J by 3 bases, leaving 12 bases between them. The CDR3 loop spans 15 amino acids. Germline loops: CDR1 LGHNA, CDR2 YSLEER. The chain's CDR3 is CASSQDLRVNYEQYF. CDR3 in DNA: TGCGCCAGCAGCCAAGATCTCAGGGTGAACTACGAGCAGTACTTC.

This clone came up a few times. This CDR3 is CASSPPGRSGGNTIYF. CDR3 DNA sequence: TGTGCCAGCAGCCCTCCAGGGCGGTCCGGGGGAAACACCATATATTTT. V and J are TRBV11-2 and TRBJ1-3; TRBD1 might be the D (5 bases). Trimming shortened V by 5 bases and J by 4 bases, and 18 bases separated the two germline ends. Germline V gene lookup returns CDR1 SGHAT and CDR2 FQNNGV. The CDR3 runs to 16 residues.

This clone has only a few counts. The genes are TRBV9 and TRBJ2-2; 9 positions agree with TRBD2. This CDR3 is 16 amino acids long. Germline V CDR1 and CDR2: SGDLS, YYNGEE. V was pared by 3 bases and J by 5 bases, with 8 bases of the junction left unmatched. CDR3 protein: CASSARVAGDTGELFF. DNA of the CDR3: TGTGCCAGCAGCGCACGGGTAGCGGGGGATACCGGGGAGCTGTTTTTT. Based on the CDR3 plus reference TRBV9 and TRBJ2-2, the full variable domain is DSGVTQTPKHLITATGQRVTLRCSPRSGDLSVYWYQQSLDQGLQFLIQYYNGEERAKGNILERFSAQQFPDLHSELNLSSLELGDSALYFCASSARVAGDTGELFFGEGSRLTVL.